This T cell receptor (beta chain) was observed in a study of cytomegalovirus exposure and HLA in healthy donors. Study-wide context: Per a later analysis, the roughly 640 first-cohort and some 130 validation repertoires shared one platform. Study outcomes and limitations: In a later analysis, first-cohort TCR clusters were found to tend to co-occur in the 100 to 150 validation repertoires. Across donors, most TCRs were seen rarely, yet some public ones were widespread. The authors listed some 150 TCR beta chains as cytomegalovirus-associated.

The repertoire was sequenced with immunoSEQ multiplex PCR; TCRdb's copy has only in-frame clones and lacks some. The sample shows some 75,000 clones, about 95% of them seen only once. With respect to this clone: Its target is unknown.

CDR3 size: 14 residues. Sequencing was done on a sample of PBMCs. This chain joins TRBV21-1 and TRBJ2-1; the table's D gene call, TRBD1, was not cross checked with the DNA. TRBV21-1 is annotated as a pseudogene. The clonotype originates from a woman between 18 and 29 years old in good health and CMV-seronegative. The DNA of the CDR3 is TGTGCCAGCAGACCAGGGGAGTCCTACAATGAGCAGTTCTTC. As protein: CASRPGESYNEQFF.